This T cell receptor (beta chain) was obtained from a study of T cell clonotyping in hematopoietic cell transplantation. On the study more broadly: Recipients' pretransplant samples followed cytoreduction. Broader study findings: Graft donor and pretransplant recipient Inverse Simpson Index values predicted broader posttransplant TCR diversity.

The time point denotes: recipient sample about 28 days before transplant, after cytoreduction. The CDR3 runs 15 residues. Germline loops: CDR1 PRHDT, CDR2 FYEKMQ (reference sequence). The germline V and J ends were trimmed by 5 bases and 7 bases, with 20 bases remaining between them. With respect to this clone: What it binds is unknown.

Libraries were prepared by immunoSEQ multiplex PCR; TCRdb keeps only in-frame clonotypes and omits some of them. The table has fewer than 25,000 clones, roughly 90% seen once. The V and J genes are TRBV13 and TRBJ1-2; D might be TRBD1 (5 bases). The sequenced sample was peripheral blood mononuclear cells, obtained before stem cell transplant. The TCR was taken from a young man with biphenotypic leukemia. Some clones in this sample may be carry-over from other donors' samples. CDR3 sequence reads: CASSLPGTAGGGYTF. As DNA, the CDR3 is TGTGCCAGCAGCCTCCCCGGGACGGCGGGGGGTGGCTACACCTTC.